These 2 T cell receptor beta chains were sequenced from one sample in a study of identical twins. TCRdb ran MiXCR on the 5' RACE reads and lists one entry per CDR3 protein. The sample lists 450,000 to 650,000 distinct CDR3 sequences, roughly 15% occurring once. These sequences were also reported in another study, on yellow fever vaccine responses in identical twins.

Sequencing input: CD4+ T cells sorted from blood. The receptors stem from a woman between 18 and 29 years old in good health.

The chain employs TRBV12-3 or TRBV12-4 and TRBJ2-1; 7 positions agree with TRBD2. With V trimmed by 0 bases and J by 9 bases, 5 bases remained unmatched. There are 14 residues in the CDR3. The CDR3 protein is CASSLALAVGEQFF. The CDR3, as DNA: TGTGCCAGCAGTTTAGCGCTAGCGGTAGGTGAGCAGTTCTTC.

V gene TRBV5-1 combines with J gene TRBJ2-5; D is uncertain. This CDR3 contains 12 residues. Germline values: CDR1 SGHRS, CDR2 YFSETQ. The ends were cut back, 4 bases at V and 5 bases at J, with 9 bases in the middle. DNA for the CDR3: TGCGCCAGCAGCGGCCTGTGGGAGACCCAGTACTTC. The encoded protein is CASSGLWETQYF.